What follows are 28 T cell receptor beta chains derived from one specimen sequenced in a study of blood T cell repertoires in COVID-19. Libraries were prepared by immunoSEQ multiplex PCR; TCRdb keeps only in-frame clonotypes and omits some of them. The sample has some 240,000 clones; around 82% are singletons. The sequencing input was PBMCs or T cells enriched from blood (not recorded which). All receptors come from a man over 45 who had recovered from COVID-19.

CDR3 amino acids: CASSPPTGGAFF. DNA for the CDR3: TGTGCCAGCTCACCACCGACAGGGGGGGCTTTCTTT. The chain couples TRBV18 to TRBJ1-1; TRBD1 aligns across 9 bases. Trimming took 0 bases from V and 11 from J; bases not matched to a gene: 1. Germline CDR1 reads KGHSH; CDR2 reads LQKENI. CDR3 length: 12 amino acids.

This chain connects TRBV2 to TRBJ1-4, with D unresolved. The V gene lost 4 bases and the J gene lost 7 bases, with 10 bases spanning the gap. Germline lookup yields CDR1 SNHLY and CDR2 FYNNEI. The CDR3 spans 13 residues. The CDR3 spells CASSGELGEKLFF. As DNA, the CDR3 is TGTGCCAGCAGTGGGGAGCTGGGTGAAAAACTGTTTTTT.

This sequence joins TRBV10-3 and TRBJ1-3; unclear D gene. Germline V CDR1 and CDR2: ENHRY, SYGVKD. Trimming removed 4 bases at V and 1 base at J, with 8 bases between. The CDR3 is 14 residues long. The CDR3 spells CAISATVSGNTIYF. Written as DNA, the CDR3 is TGTGCCATCAGTGCTACAGTTTCTGGAAACACCATATATTTT.

The chain is built from TRBV5-1 and TRBJ2-5; 7 nucleotides align to TRBD1. Unmatched junction bases numbered 13, after V lost 3 bases and J lost 5 bases. The CDR3 loop spans 16 amino acids. Germline lookup yields CDR1 SGHRS and CDR2 YFSETQ. CDR3 in DNA: TGCGCCAGCAGCTCGATTCTTAACAGGGGTTGGGAGACCCAGTACTTC. It is translated as CASSSILNRGWETQYF.

The CDR3 coding sequence is TGCGCCAGCAGCTTGGGGGGTAGCGGGGTGCAAGAGACCCAGTACTTC. Amino acid sequence: CASSLGGSGVQETQYF. This sequence joins TRBV5-1 and TRBJ2-5; 8 bases map to TRBD2. J was trimmed by 2 bases and V by 0 bases; bases with no gene match: 6. Looked up from germline, CDR1 is SGHRS and CDR2 is YFSETQ. The CDR3 has 16 residues.

The chain employs TRBV18 and TRBJ2-5, with 8 nucleotides matching TRBD1. The CDR3 contains 14 residues. Germline V CDR1 and CDR2: KGHSH, LQKENI. J gave up 5 bases and V 3 bases, and 5 bases lay outside the gene matches. The CDR3 is CASSPQYRGETQYF. Written as DNA, the CDR3 is TGTGCCAGCTCACCCCAGTACAGGGGGGAGACCCAGTACTTC.

This clone was seen just once. V is TRBV18 and J is TRBJ1-2; 12 bases match TRBD1. Germline loops: CDR1 KGHSH, CDR2 LQKENI. The CDR3 has 17 amino acids. J gave up 2 bases and V 3 bases, and 7 bases lay outside the gene matches. DNA for the CDR3: TGTGCCAGCTCACCGACCGGGACAGGGGGCTGGAACTATGGCTACACCTTC. Translating it yields CASSPTGTGGWNYGYTF.

V is TRBV11-2 and J is TRBJ2-7; D is possibly TRBD1 (5 bases). Looked up from germline, CDR1 is SGHAT and CDR2 is FQNNGV. The CDR3 is 15 residues long. Trimming pared 5 bases from V and 4 bases from J, leaving 18 bases between. This CDR3 reads CASSPTHAGRYEQYF. CDR3 coding DNA: TGTGCCAGCAGCCCCACCCACGCAGGGCGATACGAGCAGTACTTC.

The chain recombines TRBV10-2 with TRBJ1-2, with 11 bases that match TRBD1. This CDR3 has 16 amino acids. From germline, CDR1 is WSHSY and CDR2 SAAADI. Losses at the gene ends were 0 bases for V and 6 bases for J; bases not matched to a gene: 6. CDR3 sequence: CASSESRTGGGNGYTF. The CDR3 nucleotides are TGCGCCAGCAGTGAGTCAAGGACAGGGGGCGGCAATGGCTACACCTTC.

The chain recombines TRBV28 with TRBJ2-7; D perhaps matches TRBD1 (5 bases). This CDR3 comprises 13 residues. V was clipped by 5 bases and J by 2 bases, with 10 bases between them. The germline V gene encodes CDR1 MDHEN and CDR2 SYDVKM. The CDR3, as DNA: TGTGCCAGCAGTGAACAGGTTACCTACGAGCAGTACTTC. Translating it yields CASSEQVTYEQYF.

V is TRBV5-4 and J is TRBJ1-1; D not resolved. CDR3 length equals 15 residues. Germline V lookup: CDR1 SGHNT, CDR2 YYREEE (reference sequence). The V gene lost 0 bases and the J gene lost 1 base, with 10 bases spanning the gap. CDR3 sequence (DNA): TGTGCCAGCAGCTTGGATCTCCGCGGGAACACTGAAGCTTTCTTT. Protein: CASSLDLRGNTEAFF.

V is TRBV10-2 and J is TRBJ2-7; D remains unclear. Germline assignment: CDR1 WSHSY and CDR2 SAAADI. This CDR3 has 11 residues. V was trimmed by 5 bases and J by 8 bases, leaving 10 bases between them. CDR3 protein: CASSIDTQQYF. Written as DNA, the CDR3 is TGCGCCAGCAGTATCGACACTCAGCAGTACTTC.

With regard to this clone: One junction end disagrees with the germline gene, perhaps due to a read error. The chain uses TRBV2 and TRBJ1-4; TRBD1 might be the D (5 bases). The CDR3 is made up of 13 amino acids. Germline CDR1 SNHLY, CDR2 FYNNEI. The CDR3 reads CASMPPGVETLFF. CDR3 bases: TGTGCCAGCATGCCCCCGGGGGTGGAAACACTGTTTTTT.

The genes are TRBV10-1 and TRBJ2-5; 9 bases line up with TRBD2. CDR1 is WNHNN and CDR2 is SYGVQD in the germline V gene (reference sequence). This CDR3 comprises 13 residues. Trimming cost V 4 bases and J 7 bases; bases outside gene matches: 4. The CDR3 loop is CASSASGVVTQYF. Written as DNA, the CDR3 is TGCGCCAGCAGTGCTAGCGGGGTTGTGACCCAGTACTTC.

The V gene is TRBV4-1, the J gene TRBJ2-5; TRBD2 might be the D (7 bases). This CDR3 has 17 residues. V lost 2 bases to trimming and J lost 4 bases, with 20 bases between them. Germline lookup yields CDR1 MGHRA and CDR2 YSYEKL. CDR3 region: CASSQNGRGGAGETQYF. CDR3 in DNA: TGCGCCAGCAGCCAAAATGGGAGGGGGGGCGCCGGAGAGACCCAGTACTTC.

The J gene is TRBJ1-5, the V gene TRBV20-1; 11 bases map to TRBD1. The germline V gene has CDR1 DFQATT and CDR2 SNEGSKA (reference sequence). V shed 3 bases and J 4 bases; nucleotides not matched to a gene: 5. The CDR3 has 15 residues. The CDR3 reads CSASPGTGGNQPQHF. The CDR3 DNA follows: TGCAGTGCTAGTCCGGGGACAGGGGGGAATCAGCCCCAGCATTTT.

This clone has more than one count but fewer than ten. The rearrangement joins TRBV2 to TRBJ1-4, with D unresolved. V lost 5 bases to trimming and J lost 3 bases, with 16 bases between them. This CDR3 spans 16 amino acids. The germline gives CDR1 SNHLY, CDR2 FYNNEI. The CDR3 here is CASSKGRESANEKLFF. The CDR3 region has the DNA TGTGCCAGCAGTAAAGGGCGGGAGTCGGCTAATGAAAAACTGTTTTTT.

The J gene is TRBJ1-2, the V gene TRBV5-1; tentative D call: TRBD1 (6 bases). Germline V CDR1 and CDR2: SGHRS, YFSETQ. The CDR3 is 15 residues long. V lost 4 bases to trimming and J lost 4 bases, with 17 bases between them. The CDR3 nucleotides read TGCGCCAGCAGCCCGGAAGGGGGTAATATCTATGGCTACACCTTC. Its translation is CASSPEGGNIYGYTF.

The rearrangement uses TRBV6-5 and TRBJ1-3; 9 positions match TRBD1. The V gene's germline CDR1 is MNHEY and CDR2 SVGAGI. The junction had 6 bases not matched to a gene; V was cut back by 5 bases and J by 4 bases. The CDR3 is 15 residues long. The DNA of the CDR3 is TGTGCCAGCAGTCGACAGGGGGTGCCGGGAAACACCATATATTTT. Amino acid sequence: CASSRQGVPGNTIYF.

The chain employs TRBV10-3 and TRBJ1-1; D might be TRBD1 (5 bases). The germline V and J ends were trimmed by 2 bases and 3 bases, with 10 bases remaining between them. The CDR3 has 14 residues. Per the germline V gene, CDR1 is ENHRY and CDR2 is SYGVKD. The CDR3 loop is CAISETGADTEAFF. For the CDR3, the DNA is TGTGCCATCAGTGAGACTGGGGCGGACACTGAAGCTTTCTTT.

The rearrangement uses TRBV30 and TRBJ1-6; TRBD1 matches 7 bases. CDR3 length: 15 amino acids. Germline V lookup: CDR1 GTSNPN, CDR2 SVGIG (reference sequence). The V and J ends lost 0 bases and 9 bases, in that order; junction bases with no gene match: 8. The CDR3 loop reads CAWSVRQGVGSPLHF. The CDR3 DNA reads as TGTGCCTGGAGTGTACGCCAGGGGGTAGGTTCACCCCTCCACTTT.

The genes are TRBV11-2 and TRBJ2-1, with TRBD2 as a possible D gene (7 bases). Germline CDR1 and CDR2: SGHAT and FQNNGV. V dropped 7 bases and J dropped 6 bases, with 19 bases sitting between them. The CDR3 is 15 residues long. CDR3 region: CASNIWGGRGNEQFF. The CDR3 DNA reads as TGTGCCAGCAATATTTGGGGGGGGCGAGGCAATGAGCAGTTCTTC.

In this sample, this clone turned up once. V usage is TRBV27 and J usage is TRBJ1-1; D not certain. Germline V gene sequence: CDR1 MNHEY, CDR2 SMNVEV (reference sequence). V dropped 0 bases and J dropped 4 bases, with 9 bases sitting between them. This CDR3 is built from 14 residues. CDR3 coding DNA: TGTGCCAGCAGTTTATCGGAGGGTGGCACTGAAGCTTTCTTT. Amino acid sequence: CASSLSEGGTEAFF.

The chain links TRBV15 to TRBJ2-7; 7 nucleotides align to TRBD2. This CDR3 has 16 amino acids. The V segment lost 3 bases and the J segment 1 base; nucleotides outside the gene matches: 9. CDR1 is LNHNV, CDR2 YYDKDF, per germline (reference sequence). DNA of the CDR3: TGTGCCACCAGCAGGGGAGGGTTCAGGGAATCCTACGAGCAGTACTTC. Amino acids: CATSRGGFRESYEQYF.

In DNA, the CDR3 is TGTGCCAGCAGTTACGAGTCCCTAGCGGATTTCTACGAGCAGTACTTC. This translates into CASSYESLADFYEQYF. V gene TRBV6-2 or TRBV6-3 combines with J gene TRBJ2-7; 7 nucleotides align to TRBD2. V shed 2 bases and J 3 bases; nucleotides not matched to a gene: 10. This CDR3 comprises 16 residues. Germline CDR1 and CDR2: MNHEY and SVGEGT.

This clone was detected only once. The V gene is TRBV24-1, the J gene TRBJ2-2; no clear D. The CDR3 sequence is 13 residues long. Per the germline V gene, CDR1 is KGHDR and CDR2 is SFDVKD. Trimming stripped 4 bases from V and 4 bases from J, with 6 bases between. CDR3 residues: CATSDTPTGELFF. CDR3 sequence (DNA): TGTGCCACCAGTGACACACCCACCGGGGAGCTGTTTTTT.

The CDR3 nucleotides read TGTGCCAGCAGAAGAGAAGCCGGCACAGATACGCAGTATTTT. This gives the protein CASRREAGTDTQYF. This chain links TRBV5-4 with TRBJ2-3; D ambiguous. This CDR3 region has 14 residues. The V end was cut by 5 bases, the J end by 1 base, with 11 bases between. Germline V gene sequence: CDR1 SGHNT, CDR2 YYREEE (reference sequence).

The chain uses TRBV5-6 and TRBJ2-2, with D maybe TRBD1 (5 bases). The CDR3 is 16 amino acids. The germline V gene encodes CDR1 SGHDT and CDR2 YYEEEE. V lost 4 bases to trimming and J lost 1 base, with 14 bases between them. CDR3 sequence: CASSTGHGKNTGELFF. Written as DNA, the CDR3 is TGTGCCAGCAGCACCGGACACGGAAAGAACACCGGGGAGCTGTTTTTT.